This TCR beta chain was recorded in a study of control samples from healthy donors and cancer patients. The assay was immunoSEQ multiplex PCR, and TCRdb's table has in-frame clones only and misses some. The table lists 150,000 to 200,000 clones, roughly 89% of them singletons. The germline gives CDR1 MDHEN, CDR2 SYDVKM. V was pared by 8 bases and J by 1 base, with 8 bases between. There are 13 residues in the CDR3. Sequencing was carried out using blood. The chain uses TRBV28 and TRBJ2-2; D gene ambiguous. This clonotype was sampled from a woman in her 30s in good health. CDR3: CASANRNTGELFF. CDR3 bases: TGTGCCAGCGCCAACAGGAACACCGGGGAGCTGTTTTTT.